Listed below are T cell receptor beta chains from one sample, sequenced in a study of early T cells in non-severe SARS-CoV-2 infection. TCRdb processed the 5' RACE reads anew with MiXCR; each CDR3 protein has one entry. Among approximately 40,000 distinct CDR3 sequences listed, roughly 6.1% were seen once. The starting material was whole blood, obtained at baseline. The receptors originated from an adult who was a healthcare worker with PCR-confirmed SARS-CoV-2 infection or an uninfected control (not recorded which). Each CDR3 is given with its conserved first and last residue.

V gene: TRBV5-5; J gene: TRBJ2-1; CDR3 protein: CASSSLAGESSYNEQFF
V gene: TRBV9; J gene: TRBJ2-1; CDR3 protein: CASSVTTSAGMEQFF
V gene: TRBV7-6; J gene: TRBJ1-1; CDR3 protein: CASSSNGGNTEAFF
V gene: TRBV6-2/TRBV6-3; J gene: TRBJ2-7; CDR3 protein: CASSYLASGLSEQYF
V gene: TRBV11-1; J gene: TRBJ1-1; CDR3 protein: CASSLFQGTTEAFF
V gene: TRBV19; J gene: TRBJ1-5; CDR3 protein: CASSISGYSNQPQHF
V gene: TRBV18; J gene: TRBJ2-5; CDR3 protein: CASSPRQDRAETQYF
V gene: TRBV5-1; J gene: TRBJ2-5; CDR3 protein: CASSPGLAGVQETQYF
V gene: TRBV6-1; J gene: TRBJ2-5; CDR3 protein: CASSEQGGAIEETQYF
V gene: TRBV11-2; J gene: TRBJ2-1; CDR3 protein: CASSPTSGSDEQFF
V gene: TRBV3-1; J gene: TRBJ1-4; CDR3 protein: CASSPGGFKLFF
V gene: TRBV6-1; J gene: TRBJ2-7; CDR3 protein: CASSESKATEQYF
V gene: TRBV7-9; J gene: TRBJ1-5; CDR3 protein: CASSLAQGPNQPQHF
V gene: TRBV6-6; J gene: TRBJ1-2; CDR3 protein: CASRDNANYGYTF
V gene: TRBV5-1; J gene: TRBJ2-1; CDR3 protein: CASSSGLAVDNEQFF
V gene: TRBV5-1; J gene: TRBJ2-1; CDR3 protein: CASSLVGGTFNEQFF
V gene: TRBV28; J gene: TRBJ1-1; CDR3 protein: CASSLRVGKAFF
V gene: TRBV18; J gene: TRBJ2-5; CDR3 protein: CASSLAGGRQETQYF
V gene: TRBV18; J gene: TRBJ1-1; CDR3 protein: CASSLRQAGGGKYTEAFF
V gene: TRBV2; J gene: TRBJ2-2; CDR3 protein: CAARKAGGNTGELFF
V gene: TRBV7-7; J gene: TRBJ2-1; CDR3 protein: CASPSTSGRAAEYNEQFF
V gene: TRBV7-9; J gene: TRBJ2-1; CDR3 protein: CASSFSFGTYNEQFF
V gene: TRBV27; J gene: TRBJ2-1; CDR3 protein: CASRLAGGPFNEQFF
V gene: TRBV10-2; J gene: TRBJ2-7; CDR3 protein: CASLTVGEAGVNEQYF
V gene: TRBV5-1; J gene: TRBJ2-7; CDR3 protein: CATKAEGEQYF
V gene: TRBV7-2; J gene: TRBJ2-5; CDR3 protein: CASSLGPGTMETQYF
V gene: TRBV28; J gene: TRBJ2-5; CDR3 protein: CASSFGSAGRETQYF
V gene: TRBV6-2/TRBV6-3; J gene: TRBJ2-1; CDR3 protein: CASSPYSGDRGGNEQFF
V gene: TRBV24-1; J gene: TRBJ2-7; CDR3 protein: CATSDPSGDTYEQYF
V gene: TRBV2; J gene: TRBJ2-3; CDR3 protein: CASRERWGTDTQYF
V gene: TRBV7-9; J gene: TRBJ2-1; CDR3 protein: CASSPLDRGRGDEQFF
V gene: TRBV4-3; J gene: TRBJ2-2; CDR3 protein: CASSQEIVGGGTGELFF
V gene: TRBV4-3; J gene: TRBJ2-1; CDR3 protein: CASSQDPGGAVSYNEQFF
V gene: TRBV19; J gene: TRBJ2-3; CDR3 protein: CASSISTGGRPTDTQYF
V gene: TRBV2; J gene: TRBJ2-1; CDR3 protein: CASSYYLYNEQFF
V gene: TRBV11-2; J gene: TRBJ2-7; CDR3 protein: CASSLAPSGTYEQYF
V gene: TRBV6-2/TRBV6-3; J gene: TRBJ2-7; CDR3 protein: CASTLGRASYEQYF
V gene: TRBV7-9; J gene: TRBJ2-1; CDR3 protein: CATPSFDNEQFF
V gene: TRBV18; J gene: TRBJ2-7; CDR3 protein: CASSPLQGDEQYF
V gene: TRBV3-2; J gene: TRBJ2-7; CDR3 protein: CASSQGADQQYF
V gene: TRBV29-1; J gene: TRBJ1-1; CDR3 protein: CSVEEAMGTEAFF
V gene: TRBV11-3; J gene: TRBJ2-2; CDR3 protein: CASSLRGSGGTGELFF
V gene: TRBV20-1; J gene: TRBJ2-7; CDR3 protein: CSARPFTGDYEQYF
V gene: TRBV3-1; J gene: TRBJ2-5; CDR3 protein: CASSQPGQAGAQYF
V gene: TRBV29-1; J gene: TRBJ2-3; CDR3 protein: CSVLQGSTDTQYF
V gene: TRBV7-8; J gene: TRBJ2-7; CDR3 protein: CASSTDRGREQYF
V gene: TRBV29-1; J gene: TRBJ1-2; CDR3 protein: CSVDQDGYTF
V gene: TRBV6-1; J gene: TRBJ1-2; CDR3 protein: CASSHPRHTRLTGPHGYTF
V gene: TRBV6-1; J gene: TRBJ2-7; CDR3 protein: CASTGQEYF
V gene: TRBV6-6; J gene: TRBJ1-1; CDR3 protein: CASSSQGEAFF
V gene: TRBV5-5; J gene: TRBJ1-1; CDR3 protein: CASSLSGGLNTEAFF
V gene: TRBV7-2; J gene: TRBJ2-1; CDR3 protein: CASSNSVGLIVRNEQFF
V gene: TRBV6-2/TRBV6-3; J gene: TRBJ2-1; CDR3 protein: CASSSLRQAFYNEQFF
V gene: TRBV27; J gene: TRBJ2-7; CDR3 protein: CASSLIGTGEQYF
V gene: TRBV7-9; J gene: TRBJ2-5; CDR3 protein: CASSSLGAEETQYF
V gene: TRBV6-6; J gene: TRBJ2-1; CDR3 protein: CASSERNEQFF
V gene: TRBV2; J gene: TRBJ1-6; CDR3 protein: CASAGGSSPLHF
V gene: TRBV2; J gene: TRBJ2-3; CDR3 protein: CASSRDLGSTDTQYF
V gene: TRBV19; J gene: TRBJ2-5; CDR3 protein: CASSTPGGQGRETQYF